What follows are 7 T cell receptor beta chains derived from one specimen sequenced in a study of CD8+CD57+ T cells in acquired aplastic anemia. The use of genomic DNA as template underpinned the TCR beta VDJ and CDR3 profiling. TCRdb re-analysed the reads in MiXCR, keeping a single row per CDR3 protein. The table shows 150,000 to 200,000 distinct CDR3 sequences, with less than 60% occurring only once. The patients chosen for sequencing had shown expansion of CD8+CD57+ cells (detected by flow cytometry). Sequencing was performed on sorted CD4+, CD8+, or CD8+CD57+ T cells (not recorded which) from PBMCs. Source of these receptors: a human donor with aplastic anemia.

The sample holds one count of this clonotype. One junction end disagrees with the germline gene, perhaps due to a read error. The V call is TRBV2, the J call TRBJ2-7; TRBD2 might be the D (6 bases). CDR3 size: 13 residues. Germline V gene lookup returns CDR1 SNHLY and CDR2 FYNNEI. The CDR3 DNA follows: TGCGCCAGCAGCAGGGACTCTGGTAGCGAGCAGTACTTC. It specifies CASSRDSGSEQYF.

This clonotype was found many times. V gene TRBV5-1 combines with J gene TRBJ2-5; the D call may be TRBD1 or TRBD2 (6 bases each). The CDR3 is made up of 15 amino acids. Looked up from germline, CDR1 is SGHRS and CDR2 is YFSETQ. Trimming took 5 bases from V and 5 from J, leaving 19 bases between them. CDR3 sequence: CASREYGGREETQYF. Here the CDR3 DNA reads TGCGCCAGCAGAGAGTATGGGGGGCGCGAGGAGACCCAGTACTTC.

In this sample, this clonotype turned up a few times. This may be a read error, as it is one base from a much larger clone. This chain joins TRBV3-1 and TRBJ1-6; D might be TRBD1 (6 bases). From germline, CDR1 is LGHDT and CDR2 YNNKEL (reference sequence). This CDR3 is built from 14 residues. Between the trimmed V and J ends, which lost 5 bases and 9 bases, there was a span of 14 bases. The CDR3 DNA is TGTGCCAGCAGCTTCGGACAGCTGAGTTCACCCCTCCACTTT. Translation: CASSFGQLSSPLHF.

The V gene is TRBV7-2, the J gene TRBJ1-1; maybe TRBD1 (5 bases). This CDR3 comprises 15 residues. Germline V gene sequence: CDR1 SGHTA, CDR2 FQGNSA. Trimming took off 6 bases at V and 6 bases at J, with 20 bases between the two ends. The CDR3 sequence: CASRLSSTGGPEAFF. In DNA, the CDR3 is TGTGCCAGCAGGCTCTCTAGTACAGGAGGGCCTGAAGCTTTCTTT. Drawing the rest from reference TRBV7-2 and TRBJ1-1, the complete variable domain is GAGVSQSPSNKVTEKGKDVELRCDPISGHTALYWYRQSLGQGLEFLIYFQGNSAPDKSGLPSDRFSAERTGGSVSTLTIQRTQQEDSAVYLCASRLSSTGGPEAFFGQGTRLTVV.

V gene TRBV5-1 combines with J gene TRBJ2-7, with 8 positions matching TRBD1. In germline, CDR1 is SGHRS, CDR2 YFSETQ. J was trimmed by 1 base and V by 5 bases; bases with no gene match: 8. The CDR3 totals 15 residues. The CDR3 coding sequence is TGCGCCAGCAGGTCGTACCGGGACAGGTCCTACGAGCAGTACTTC. Protein: CASRSYRDRSYEQYF.

This clonotype was observed at least ten times. This chain uses TRBV6-1 with TRBJ2-7, with 9 bases fitting TRBD1. Germline V gene sequence: CDR1 MNHNS, CDR2 SASEGT. Losses at the gene ends were 5 bases for V and 3 bases for J; bases not matched to a gene: 8. The CDR3 sequence is 15 residues long. The CDR3: CASSTPGQGYYEQYF. The CDR3 DNA sequence: TGTGCCAGCAGTACTCCGGGACAGGGATACTACGAGCAGTACTTC.

This chain links TRBV7-6 with TRBJ2-7, with 12 bases that match TRBD2. The CDR3 is 15 residues long. Unmatched junction bases numbered 5, after V lost 2 bases and J lost 6 bases. The germline CDR1 and CDR2 sequences are SGHVS and FNYEAQ. As DNA, the CDR3 is TGTGCCAGCAGCTTACTAGCGGGAGGGCCGTCCGAGCAGTACTTC. Translation: CASSLLAGGPSEQYF.